One sample yielded the 28 T cell receptor beta chains listed below, sequenced in a study of blood T cells in healthy people across ages. Primed by a sample-barcoded 5' primer and a J-beta primer mix, a second PCR proceeded for about 6 to 12 cycles. MiXCR, applied by TCRdb to the 5' RACE reads, yields one record per CDR3 protein. The data show around 990,000 distinct CDR3 sequences, with about 25% seen just once and around 0.75% held by the top ten. This sample was shared with a second study, whose subject was T cells of mothers and their children.

Specimen: blood. These receptors were collected from a girl aged 2-9 years in good health.

This rearrangement joins TRBV7-2 to TRBJ2-5; D is uncertain. Trimming stripped 3 bases from V and 5 bases from J, with 10 bases between. Germline V gene data show CDR1 as SGHTA and CDR2 as FQGNSA. The CDR3 extends over 13 amino acids. In DNA form, the CDR3 reads TGTGCCAGCAGCTTCGGTCGGCGGGAGACCCAGTACTTC. This translates into CASSFGRRETQYF.

V is TRBV7-9 and J is TRBJ2-1; TRBD2 agrees at 8 bases. The CDR3 spans 17 residues. Germline-derived CDR1 and CDR2 are SEHNR and FQNEAQ (reference sequence). Unmatched junction bases numbered 6, after V lost 2 bases and J lost 0 bases. The CDR3 DNA follows: TGTGCCAGCAGCTTAAACGACCTAGCGGGCTCCTACAATGAGCAGTTCTTC. Amino acids: CASSLNDLAGSYNEQFF.

Remarks on this clonotype: A read error is possible here, since a much larger clone lies one base away. The chain links TRBV12-3 or TRBV12-4 to TRBJ2-2, with 7 positions matching TRBD1. The V gene end was trimmed by 5 bases and the J gene end by 0 bases; junction bases not matched to a gene: 0. CDR3 length: 14 amino acids. The CDR3 protein is CASSTGANTGELFF. CDR3 sequence (DNA): TGTGCCAGCAGTACAGGGGCGAACACCGGGGAGCTGTTTTTT.

Notes on this clonotype: Sequence at one end of the junction differs from germline and may be a read error. The J gene is TRBJ1-5, the V gene TRBV5-5; D uncertain. The CDR3 totals 16 residues. CDR1 and CDR2 from the germline V gene are SGHKS and YYEKEE (reference sequence). CDR3 DNA: TGTGCCAGCAGCTTGGGGACGGGTAATAGCGATCAGCCCCAGCATTTT. Translated, it gives CASSLGTGNSDQPQHF.

The V gene is TRBV28, the J gene TRBJ1-6; unclear D gene. V was pared by 1 base and J by 9 bases, with 7 bases between. Germline V gene data show CDR1 as MDHEN and CDR2 as SYDVKM. The CDR3 sequence is 13 residues long. CDR3 nucleotide sequence: TGTGCCAGCAGTTTATTCGGAGGTTCACCCCTCCACTTT. Translated, it gives CASSLFGGSPLHF. The full variable domain, rest sourced from reference TRBV28 and TRBJ1-6, is DVKVTQSSRYLVKRTGEKVFLECVQDMDHENMFWYRQDPGLGLRLIYFSYDVKMKEKGDIPEGYSVSREKKERFSLILESASTNQTSMYLCASSLFGGSPLHFGNGTRLTVT.

In this sample, this clonotype turned up a few times. The chain is built from TRBV7-2 and TRBJ1-6; maybe TRBD1 (6 bases). CDR3 size: 16 residues. Trimming took off 2 bases at V and 0 bases at J, with 8 bases between the two ends. Germline V gene sequence: CDR1 SGHTA, CDR2 FQGNSA. CDR3 residues: CASSLTGSSYNSPLHF. CDR3 sequence (DNA): TGTGCCAGCAGCTTAACAGGGAGCTCCTATAATTCACCCCTCCACTTT.

The gene calls are TRBV10-3 and TRBJ1-2; TRBD1 agrees at 7 bases. V lost 10 bases and J lost 6; bases outside the gene matches: 11. In germline, CDR1 is ENHRY, CDR2 SYGVKD. This CDR3 spans 13 amino acids. This CDR3 is CATPTGENDGYTF. For the CDR3, the DNA is TGTGCCACGCCCACAGGGGAAAATGATGGCTACACCTTC.

This clonotype occurred a few times. The chain links TRBV29-1 to TRBJ2-7, with D unclear. Trimming shortened V by 3 bases and J by 3 bases, and 9 bases separated the two germline ends. The CDR3 consists of 12 residues. Germline V lookup: CDR1 SQVTM, CDR2 ANQGSEA. The CDR3 sequence: CSVETDGYEQYF. DNA for the CDR3: TGCAGCGTTGAGACCGACGGCTACGAGCAGTACTTC.

Note on this clonotype: Mismatch with germline at one junction end may stem from a read error. The chain has TRBV7-3 and TRBJ2-5; D may correspond to TRBD1 or TRBD2 (6 bases each). The germline CDR1 and CDR2 sequences are SGHTA and FQGTGA. The CDR3 extends over 15 amino acids. CDR3 sequence reads: CASSLNPGAQEAQYF. The DNA for the CDR3 is TGTGCCAGCAGCTTAAATCCGGGGGCCCAAGAGGCCCAGTACTTC.

This CDR3 is CSARQDPKSPLHF. DNA of the CDR3: TGCAGCGCGCGACAGGACCCTAAGTCACCCCTCCACTTT. The chain links TRBV29-1 to TRBJ1-6; possibly TRBD1 for D (6 bases). V gave up 7 bases and J gave up 10 bases, with 17 bases separating them. Germline CDR1 is SQVTM and CDR2 is ANQGSEA. CDR3 length equals 13 residues.

The rearrangement uses TRBV4-1 and TRBJ1-6, with 11 bases lining up with TRBD1. J gave up 10 bases and V 6 bases, and 8 bases lay outside the gene matches. The germline gives CDR1 MGHRA, CDR2 YSYEKL. The CDR3 sequence is 15 residues long. The CDR3 DNA follows: TGCGCCAGCAGGGACCTAGGGACAGGGGGATCACCCCTCCACTTT. This translates into CASRDLGTGGSPLHF.

This clonotype has a handful of counts. The CDR3 nucleotides are TGTGCCAGCAGTTTAGATAGGGGGCGGACAGATACGCAGTATTTT. Its protein is CASSLDRGRTDTQYF. This chain uses TRBV28 with TRBJ2-3; 7 bases map to TRBD1. After removal of 2 bases from V and 3 bases from J, the junction contained 5 bases not matched to a gene. This CDR3 spans 15 amino acids. Germline CDR1 MDHEN, CDR2 SYDVKM.

V is TRBV20-1 and J is TRBJ2-1; D is possibly TRBD1 (5 bases). The germline gives CDR1 DFQATT, CDR2 SNEGSKA (reference sequence). The CDR3 runs to 15 residues. The V gene lost 6 bases and the J gene lost 3 bases, with 18 bases spanning the gap. CDR3 protein: CSAKRLQALYNEQFF. In DNA form, the CDR3 reads TGCAGTGCCAAGAGGCTACAGGCGCTCTACAATGAGCAGTTCTTC.

V usage is TRBV7-2 and J usage is TRBJ1-6; D not certain. V gave up 2 bases and J gave up 12 bases, with 17 bases separating them. CDR1 is SGHTA and CDR2 is FQGNSA in the germline V gene. CDR3 length equals 15 residues. In nucleotides, the CDR3 is TGTGCCAGCAGCTTATCCCGGGGATCTCCGGGACCCCTCCACTTT. Encoded protein: CASSLSRGSPGPLHF. The variable domain in full, completed from reference TRBV7-2 and TRBJ1-6, reads GAGVSQSPSNKVTEKGKDVELRCDPISGHTALYWYRQSLGQGLEFLIYFQGNSAPDKSGLPSDRFSAERTGGSVSTLTIQRTQQEDSAVYLCASSLSRGSPGPLHFGNGTRLTVT.

This clonotype was observed a few times. V usage is TRBV6-5 and J usage is TRBJ2-5, with 9 bases fitting TRBD2. This CDR3 is 15 amino acids long. V trimming: 2 bases; J trimming: 3 bases; junction bases outside the gene matches: 4. CDR1 and CDR2 (germline): MNHEY, SVGAGI. The CDR3 here is CASSYESSGEETQYF. In nucleotides, the CDR3 is TGTGCCAGCAGTTACGAGTCTAGCGGGGAAGAGACCCAGTACTTC.

At least ten counts were recorded for this clonotype. V usage is TRBV7-8 and J usage is TRBJ1-1, with a tentative D call TRBD1 (6 bases). In germline, CDR1 is SGHVS, CDR2 FQNEAQ. This CDR3 has 14 residues. Between the trimmed V and J ends, which lost 6 bases and 4 bases, there was a span of 15 bases. CDR3 protein: CASSLTGLGTEAFF. The CDR3, as DNA: TGTGCCAGCAGTCTTACAGGGTTGGGCACTGAAGCTTTCTTT.

CDR3 protein: CASSYNGQETQYF. CDR3 sequence (DNA): TGTGCCAGCAGCTACAACGGACAAGAGACCCAGTACTTC. The chain recombines TRBV11-2 with TRBJ2-7; D not certain. The DNA matches TRBJ2-5 better at its end, which makes the J call doubtful. Germline CDR1 is SGHAT and CDR2 is FQNNGV. The CDR3 loop spans 13 amino acids.

This clonotype was counted a few times. The V and J genes are TRBV7-9 and TRBJ2-5; no clear D gene. The CDR3 covers 14 residues. Trimming stripped 2 bases from V and 2 bases from J, with 9 bases between. The germline CDR1 and CDR2 sequences are SEHNR and FQNEAQ (reference sequence). The CDR3 coding sequence is TGTGCCAGCAGCTTAATCGGGCTACAAGAGACCCAGTACTTC. It specifies CASSLIGLQETQYF.

This clonotype has a count of ten or more. A junction end diverges from the germline sequence, so it may reflect a read error. V usage is TRBV7-7 and J usage is TRBJ2-7; D possibly corresponds to TRBD2 (6 bases). This CDR3 spans 13 amino acids. The V gene's germline CDR1 is SSHAT and CDR2 FNYEAQ (reference sequence). The CDR3 sequence is CASSAGGGDEQYF. The CDR3 DNA is TGTGCTAGCAGCGCCGGGGGTGGTGACGAGCAGTACTTC.

The chain couples TRBV5-1 to TRBJ1-4; weak D call: TRBD1 (6 bases). This CDR3 has 14 amino acids. Trimming took off 6 bases at V and 8 bases at J, with 17 bases between the two ends. The germline V gene has CDR1 SGHRS and CDR2 YFSETQ. The CDR3 DNA reads TGCGCCAGCAAAGGGGGACGGACTCAAGAAAAACTGTTTTTT. This gives the protein CASKGGRTQEKLFF.

This clonotype came up a few times. This rearrangement joins TRBV21-1 to TRBJ2-7; no check of the table's D call, TRBD1, against the DNA was made. TRBV21-1 is a recognized pseudogene. The CDR3 has 14 residues. CDR3 sequence: CASNYLGGRYEQYF. CDR3 nucleotides: TGTGCCAGCAACTACTTGGGGGGAAGGTACGAGCAGTACTTC.

The chain uses TRBV13 and TRBJ2-3; 8 bases map to TRBD2. Germline assignment: CDR1 PRHDT and CDR2 FYEKMQ (reference sequence). The CDR3 covers 15 residues. J was trimmed by 5 bases and V by 3 bases; bases with no gene match: 7. CDR3 in DNA: TGTGCCAGCAGCTTTCGGGGGGGCCGTGGAGATACGCAGTATTTT. As protein: CASSFRGGRGDTQYF.

The chain recombines TRBV4-1 with TRBJ2-3; 12 bases are shared with TRBD2. Looked up from germline, CDR1 is MGHRA and CDR2 is YSYEKL. V shed 3 bases, J shed 2 bases, and the junction held 6 bases outside the gene matches. The CDR3 contains 17 residues. The CDR3, as DNA: TGCGCCAGCAGCCACGGACTAGCGGGGATTATCACAGATACGCAGTATTTT. Translation gives CASSHGLAGIITDTQYF.

V and J are TRBV29-1 and TRBJ2-6; D is undetermined. Trimming removed 8 bases at V and 1 base at J, with 9 bases between. The CDR3 is 13 residues long. The germline V gene has CDR1 SQVTM and CDR2 ANQGSEA. The CDR3 protein is CSIYLSGANVLTF. In nucleotides, the CDR3 is TGCAGCATCTACCTATCTGGGGCCAACGTCCTGACTTTC. Based on the CDR3 plus reference TRBV29-1 and TRBJ2-6, the full variable domain is SAVISQKPSRDICQRGTSLTIQCQVDSQVTMMFWYRQQPGQSLTLIATANQGSEATYESGFVIDKFPISRPNLTFSTLTVSNMSPEDSSIYLCSIYLSGANVLTFGAGSRLTVL.

The V and J genes are TRBV7-2 and TRBJ2-1, with unresolved D. The CDR3 has 14 amino acids. Germline CDR1 reads SGHTA; CDR2 reads FQGNSA. The V and J ends lost 0 bases and 11 bases respectively, with 14 bases between them. The CDR3 DNA sequence: TGTGCCAGCAGCTTAGCGGGCGGTTCGCGGAAGCAGTTCTTC. Its protein product is CASSLAGGSRKQFF.

Only one count was recorded for this clonotype. The gene calls are TRBV20-1 and TRBJ1-5; D is undetermined. The CDR3 has 16 amino acids. CDR1 is DFQATT, CDR2 SNEGSKA, per germline (reference sequence). V lost 0 bases to trimming and J lost 4 bases, with 16 bases between them. CDR3 sequence: CSARDSSKQGNQPQHF. The CDR3 DNA is TGCAGTGCTAGAGATTCATCGAAGCAAGGGAATCAGCCCCAGCATTTT.

The chain couples TRBV20-1 to TRBJ2-5, with 8 bases aligning to TRBD2. The V gene's germline CDR1 is DFQATT and CDR2 SNEGSKA (reference sequence). This CDR3 has 16 amino acids. CDR3 sequence: CRPPSPGTRSTETQYF. CDR3 coding DNA: TGCAGACCCCCCTCCCCCGGGACTAGGTCTACAGAGACCCAGTACTTC.

The V and J genes are TRBV7-2 and TRBJ1-2; D not resolved. The CDR3 length is 14 residues. Trimming removed 8 bases from V and 5 bases from J, with 18 bases in between. Looked up from germline, CDR1 is SGHTA and CDR2 is FQGNSA. DNA of the CDR3: TGTGCCAGCGGATACATATTGGTGGGGTATGGCTACACCTTC. Residues: CASGYILVGYGYTF.